The 11 T cell receptor beta chains presented below share a single source sample, sequenced in a study of cytomegalovirus exposure and HLA in healthy donors. PCR employed 60 Vbeta and 13 Jbeta primers. Clones were read by immunoSEQ multiplex PCR, and TCRdb kept only the in-frame ones, dropping some. The table has 75,000 to 90,000 clones, about three quarters seen once. The sequenced material came from PBMCs. The source of these receptors is a woman between 40 and 50 years old in good health and CMV-seropositive.

The CDR3 nucleotides are TGCGCCAGCAGCCCTGACCCAAACAGGGGAACCGGGGAGCTGTTTTTT. This sequence encodes CASSPDPNRGTGELFF. The chain recombines TRBV5-1 with TRBJ2-2; 7 bases match TRBD1. Germline loops: CDR1 SGHRS, CDR2 YFSETQ. V trimming: 4 bases; J trimming: 5 bases; junction bases outside the gene matches: 11. The CDR3 is 16 amino acids. Combining the CDR3 with reference TRBV5-1 and TRBJ2-2 gives the whole variable domain KAGVTQTPRYLIKTRGQQVTLSCSPISGHRSVSWYQQTPGQGLQFLFEYFSETQRNKGNFPGRFSGRQFSNSRSEMNVSTLELGDSALYLCASSPDPNRGTGELFFGEGSRLTVL.

This chain uses TRBV28 with TRBJ1-6; perhaps TRBD1 as D (6 bases). CDR3 length: 14 residues. Trimming took 2 bases from V and 10 from J, leaving 12 bases between them. Germline CDR1 MDHEN, CDR2 SYDVKM. The CDR3 loop reads CASSLNRVRSPLHF. The CDR3 DNA sequence: TGTGCCAGCAGTTTAAACAGGGTCAGGTCACCCCTCCACTTT.

This chain joins TRBV14 and TRBJ2-5; maybe TRBD2 (5 bases). The germline CDR1 and CDR2 sequences are SGHDN and FVKESK. The CDR3 runs to 15 residues. Trimming shortened V by 3 bases and J by 5 bases, and 16 bases separated the two germline ends. The CDR3 loop reads CASSHGDWDTETQYF. The DNA for the CDR3 is TGTGCCAGCAGCCACGGGGATTGGGATACGGAGACCCAGTACTTC. The whole variable domain, remainder taken from reference TRBV14 and TRBJ2-5, is EAGVTQFPSHSVIEKGQTVTLRCDPISGHDNLYWYRRVMGKEIKFLLHFVKESKQDESGMPNNRFLAERTGGTYSTLKVQPAELEDSGVYFCASSHGDWDTETQYFGPGTRLLVL.

V and J are TRBV18 and TRBJ1-6; perhaps TRBD1 as D (6 bases). Trimming left V 0 bases short and J 15 bases short, with 15 bases between. Germline CDR1 KGHSH, CDR2 LQKENI. This CDR3 has 14 amino acids. The CDR3, as DNA: TGTGCCAGCTCACCACCTACAATTACAGGGCTCCTCCACTTT. Translating it yields CASSPPTITGLLHF.

The chain recombines TRBV6-6 with TRBJ2-5, with TRBD2 matching 7 bases. The junction had 7 bases not matched to a gene; V was cut back by 9 bases and J by 0 bases. This CDR3 contains 14 residues. Germline V CDR1 and CDR2: MNHNY, SVGAGI (reference sequence). This CDR3 is CASRLAQYQETQYF. CDR3 DNA: TGTGCCAGTCGACTAGCACAGTACCAAGAGACCCAGTACTTC.

This clone has more than one count but fewer than ten. The V and J genes are TRBV30 and TRBJ2-5; no clear D gene. CDR3 length: 12 residues. CDR1 GTSNPN and CDR2 SVGIG come from the germline V gene (reference sequence). V was clipped by 7 bases and J by 4 bases, with 13 bases between them. Here the CDR3 reads CASSGLTETQYF. CDR3 bases: TGTGCCTCCTCTGGGCTTACAGAGACCCAGTACTTC.

The chain has TRBV5-1 and TRBJ2-3; 12 nucleotides line up with TRBD2. The CDR3 consists of 15 residues. Germline CDR1 reads SGHRS; CDR2 reads YFSETQ. V dropped 9 bases and J dropped 4; count of bases not matched to a gene: 9. CDR3 sequence reads: CATTPSGRASDTQYF. The CDR3 DNA reads as TGCGCCACCACGCCTAGCGGGAGGGCCTCAGATACGCAGTATTTT.

The J gene is TRBJ2-7, the V gene TRBV7-9, with 9 bases aligning to TRBD1. The CDR3 spans 15 residues. The ends lost 1 base at V and 1 base at J; junction bases unmatched: 2. Per the germline V gene, CDR1 is SEHNR and CDR2 is FQNEAQ (reference sequence). CDR3 in amino acids: CASSLEGTGSYEQYF. The CDR3 coding sequence is TGTGCCAGCAGCTTAGAAGGGACAGGGTCCTACGAGCAGTACTTC. The full variable domain, in which reference TRBV7-9 and TRBJ2-7 provide the parts outside the CDR3, is DTGVSQNPRHKITKRGQNVTFRCDPISEHNRLYWYRQTLGQGPEFLTYFQNEAQLEKSRLLSDRFSAERPKGSFSTLEIQRTEQGDSAMYLCASSLEGTGSYEQYFGPGTRLTVT.

The chain combines TRBV5-4 with TRBJ1-3, with TRBD1 identical over 8 bases. Unmatched junction bases numbered 12, after V lost 4 bases and J lost 3 bases. The CDR3 runs to 17 residues. Looked up from germline, CDR1 is SGHNT and CDR2 is YYREEE (reference sequence). The CDR3: CASSRTGTGEDGNTIYF. The CDR3 DNA reads TGTGCCAGCAGCCGAACCGGGACAGGCGAGGATGGAAACACCATATATTTT. Combining the CDR3 with reference TRBV5-4 and TRBJ1-3 gives the whole variable domain ETGVTQSPTHLIKTRGQQVTLRCSSQSGHNTVSWYQQALGQGPQFIFQYYREEENGRGNFPPRFSGLQFPNYSSELNVNALELDDSALYLCASSRTGTGEDGNTIYFGEGSWLTVV.

CDR3 nucleotides: TGTGCCAGCTCACCATGGAGGGATGGCACTGAAGCTTTCTTT. Translation: CASSPWRDGTEAFF. The chain employs TRBV18 and TRBJ1-1; D is unresolved. The V end lost 2 bases, the J end lost 4 bases, and 11 bases lay between the germline ends. This CDR3 spans 14 amino acids. Looked up from germline, CDR1 is KGHSH and CDR2 is LQKENI.

This sequence joins TRBV27 and TRBJ2-3; TRBD1 matches at 7 bases. Germline CDR1 and CDR2: MNHEY and SMNVEV (reference sequence). This CDR3 comprises 15 residues. The trim removed 5 bases at V and 4 bases at J, leaving 9 bases unmatched. The CDR3 nucleotides are TGTGCCAGCAGTCAATATGACAGGGCGGCAGATACGCAGTATTTT. Translating it yields CASSQYDRAADTQYF.